The clone carrying this TCR beta chain has only a few counts. Its antigen is currently unknown. The record originates from a study of response to subunit inactivated influenza vaccine. TCRdb ran MiXCR on the RT-PCR reads and lists one entry per CDR3 protein. The profile shows 500,000 to 600,000 distinct CDR3 sequences, about 14% of them singletons. Germline V gives CDR1 SQVTM, CDR2 ANQGSEA. The length of the CDR3 is 13 residues. Trimming took 6 bases from V and 5 from J, leaving 16 bases between them. Study findings and constraints: Authors suggested that a seasonal influenza vaccination recruits few new T cells each time.

The chain combines TRBV29-1 with TRBJ1-2; the D gene is possibly TRBD1 (5 bases). This clonotype was sampled from a man aged 45-65 years who received an inactivated influenza vaccine. The sample here was PBMCs from blood, taken 12 days after vaccination. CDR3 DNA: TGCAGCGTCCGCCTGGGCCAGGGTTATGGCTACACCTTC. It specifies CSVRLGQGYGYTF.